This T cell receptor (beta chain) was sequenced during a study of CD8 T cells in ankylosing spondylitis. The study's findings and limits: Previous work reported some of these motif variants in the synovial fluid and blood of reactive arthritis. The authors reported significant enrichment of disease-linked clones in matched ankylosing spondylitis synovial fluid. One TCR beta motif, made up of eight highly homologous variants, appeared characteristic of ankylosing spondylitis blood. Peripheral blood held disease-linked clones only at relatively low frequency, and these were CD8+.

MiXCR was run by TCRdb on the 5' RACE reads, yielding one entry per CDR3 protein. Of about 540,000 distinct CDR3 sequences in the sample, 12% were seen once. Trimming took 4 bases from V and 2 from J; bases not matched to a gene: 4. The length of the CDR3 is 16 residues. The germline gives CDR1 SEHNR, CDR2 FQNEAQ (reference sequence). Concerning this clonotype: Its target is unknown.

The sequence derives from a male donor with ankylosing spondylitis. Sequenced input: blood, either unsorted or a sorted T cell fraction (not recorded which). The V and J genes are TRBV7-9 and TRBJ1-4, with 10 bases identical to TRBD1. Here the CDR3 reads CASSYGQGGTNEKLFF. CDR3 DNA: TGTGCCAGCAGCTACGGACAGGGGGGGACTAATGAAAAACTGTTTTTT.